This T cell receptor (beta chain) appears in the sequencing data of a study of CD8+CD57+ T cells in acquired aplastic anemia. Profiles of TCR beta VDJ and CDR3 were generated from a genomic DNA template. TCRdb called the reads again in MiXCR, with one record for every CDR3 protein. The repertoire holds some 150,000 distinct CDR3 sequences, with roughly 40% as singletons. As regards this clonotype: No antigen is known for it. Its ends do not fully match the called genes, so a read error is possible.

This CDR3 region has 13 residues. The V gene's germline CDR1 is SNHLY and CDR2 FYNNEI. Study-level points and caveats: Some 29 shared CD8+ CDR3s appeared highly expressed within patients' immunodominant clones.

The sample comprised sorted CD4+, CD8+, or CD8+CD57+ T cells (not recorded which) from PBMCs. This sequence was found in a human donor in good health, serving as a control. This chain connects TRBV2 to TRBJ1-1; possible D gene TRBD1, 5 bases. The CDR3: CASSSTVNTGAFF. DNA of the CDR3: TGTGCCAGCAGTTCGACAGTAAACACTGGAGCTTTCTTT. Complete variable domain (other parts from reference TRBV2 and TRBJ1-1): EPEVTQTPSHQVTQMGQEVILRCVPISNHLYFYWYRQILGQKVEFLVSFYNNEISEKSEIFDDQFSVERPDGSNFTLKIRSTKLEDSAMYFCASSSTVNTGAFFGQGTRLTVV.